What follows are 20 T cell receptor beta chains derived from one specimen sequenced in a study of OX40 agonist ivuxolimab in advanced cancers. Libraries were prepared by immunoSEQ multiplex PCR; TCRdb keeps only in-frame clonotypes and omits some of them. The sample contains approximately 84,000 clones, about 86% of which appear only once. The source was CD4+ or CD8+ T cells sorted from blood, collected in a trial of the OX40 agonist ivuxolimab. The receptors were gathered from an adult with an advanced solid tumor such as melanoma, head and neck, liver or kidney cancer.

The rearrangement uses TRBV6-5 and TRBJ2-2, with a weak D call TRBD2 (5 bases). CDR1 and CDR2 (germline): MNHEY, SVGAGI. Between the trimmed V and J ends, which lost 6 bases and 1 base, there was a span of 9 bases. This CDR3 contains 14 residues. CDR3 sequence: CASSEDWNTGELFF. The CDR3 nucleotides read TGTGCCAGCAGCGAGGACTGGAACACCGGGGAGCTGTTTTTT.

This clone was detected once. The genes are TRBV5-4 and TRBJ2-1; the D is unclear. Looked up from germline, CDR1 is SGHNT and CDR2 is YYREEE (reference sequence). The ends were cut back, 4 bases at V and 0 bases at J, with 8 bases in the middle. The length of the CDR3 is 14 residues. This chain's CDR3 is CASSGASSYNEQFF. In nucleotides, the CDR3 is TGTGCCAGCAGCGGCGCTAGCTCCTACAATGAGCAGTTCTTC. The full variable domain, in which reference TRBV5-4 and TRBJ2-1 provide the parts outside the CDR3, is ETGVTQSPTHLIKTRGQQVTLRCSSQSGHNTVSWYQQALGQGPQFIFQYYREEENGRGNFPPRFSGLQFPNYSSELNVNALELDDSALYLCASSGASSYNEQFFGPGTRLTVL.

The chain has TRBV9 and TRBJ2-5, with TRBD2 matching over 7 bases. The CDR3 has 16 amino acids. V gave up 4 bases and J gave up 2 bases; unmatched junction bases: 11. Germline V lookup: CDR1 SGDLS, CDR2 YYNGEE. The CDR3 DNA sequence: TGTGCCAGCAGCAGTGCTAGCGGTGGGGATCAAGAGACCCAGTACTTC. This gives the protein CASSSASGGDQETQYF.

V and J are TRBV10-3 and TRBJ2-1, with 9 bases identical to TRBD1. CDR1 is ENHRY, CDR2 SYGVKD, per germline. The junction had 9 bases not matched to a gene; V was cut back by 3 bases and J by 6 bases. This CDR3 comprises 16 residues. CDR3 region: CAISDPGQGMGNEQFF. CDR3 DNA: TGTGCCATCAGTGACCCCGGACAGGGGATGGGCAATGAGCAGTTCTTC.

The chain carries TRBV28 and TRBJ2-7; D not certain. The CDR3 has 12 residues. Germline values: CDR1 MDHEN, CDR2 SYDVKM. V lost 4 bases to trimming and J lost 4 bases, with 8 bases between them. The CDR3 here is CASSSLFYEQYF. CDR3 DNA: TGTGCCAGCAGTTCCTTATTTTACGAGCAGTACTTC. Drawing the rest from reference TRBV28 and TRBJ2-7, the complete variable domain is DVKVTQSSRYLVKRTGEKVFLECVQDMDHENMFWYRQDPGLGLRLIYFSYDVKMKEKGDIPEGYSVSREKKERFSLILESASTNQTSMYLCASSSLFYEQYFGPGTRLTVT.

V and J are TRBV5-4 and TRBJ2-2, with a weak D call TRBD2 (7 bases). Germline V gives CDR1 SGHNT, CDR2 YYREEE (reference sequence). V lost 2 bases to trimming and J lost 3 bases, with 14 bases between them. The CDR3 sequence is 16 residues long. The CDR3 region has the DNA TGTGCCAGCAGCTTACCCCGGGGGGCGGACACCGGGGAGCTGTTTTTT. Translated: CASSLPRGADTGELFF.

The chain combines TRBV11-2 with TRBJ2-1, with D possibly matching TRBD2 (7 bases). There are 13 residues in the CDR3. CDR1 is SGHAT and CDR2 is FQNNGV in the germline V gene. V was trimmed by 3 bases and J by 6 bases, leaving 9 bases between them. The CDR3 loop is CASSLGGLNEQFF. The CDR3 DNA reads as TGTGCCAGCAGCTTGGGGGGGCTCAATGAGCAGTTCTTC.

The gene calls are TRBV4-2 and TRBJ2-7; 9 bases are shared with TRBD2. Germline CDR1 and CDR2: LGHNA and YNFKEQ. After removal of 4 bases from V and 4 bases from J, the junction contained 8 bases not matched to a gene. The CDR3 spans 15 residues. CDR3 sequence reads: CASSRGQRGEYEQYF. In DNA, the CDR3 is TGTGCCAGCAGCCGCGGACAGCGGGGGGAGTACGAGCAGTACTTC.

To note about this clone: Other DNA sequences in this specimen translate into the identical CDR3. The rearrangement uses TRBV30 and TRBJ1-5; possibly TRBD1 for D (5 bases). This CDR3 has 13 amino acids. V dropped 5 bases and J dropped 1 base, with 9 bases sitting between them. CDR1 is GTSNPN and CDR2 is SVGIG in the germline V gene (reference sequence). The CDR3 DNA follows: TGTGCCTGGGCCGGGGGAAGCAATCAGCCCCAGCATTTT. It is translated as CAWAGGSNQPQHF.

The chain combines TRBV6-6 with TRBJ2-7, with TRBD1 matching over 8 bases. Trimming took 4 bases from V and 2 from J; bases not matched to a gene: 4. Germline CDR1 MNHNY, CDR2 SVGAGI (reference sequence). The CDR3 length is 14 residues. This CDR3 is CASSSDREPYEQYF. The CDR3 bases are TGTGCCAGCAGTTCGGACAGGGAGCCCTACGAGCAGTACTTC.

V is TRBV28 and J is TRBJ2-7, with TRBD1 matching 8 bases. This CDR3 region has 14 residues. CDR1 is MDHEN and CDR2 is SYDVKM in the germline V gene. Losses at the gene ends were 4 bases for V and 2 bases for J; bases not matched to a gene: 4. DNA of the CDR3: TGTGCCAGCAGTTCCGGACAGGGACCCTACGAGCAGTACTTC. Translated, it gives CASSSGQGPYEQYF.

This clone was found once. The V gene is TRBV6-5, the J gene TRBJ1-4, with TRBD1 matching over 10 bases. The CDR3 is 16 residues long. The trim removed 0 bases at V and 5 bases at J, leaving 3 bases unmatched. Germline V lookup: CDR1 MNHEY, CDR2 SVGAGI. CDR3 in amino acids: CASSYSMGQGNEKLFF. DNA of the CDR3: TGTGCCAGCAGTTACTCGATGGGACAGGGGAATGAAAAACTGTTTTTT.

The genes are TRBV28 and TRBJ1-4; the match to TRBD1 covers 9 bases. With 5 bases clipped from V and 7 bases from J, the junction kept 11 bases outside the gene matches. Germline lookup yields CDR1 MDHEN and CDR2 SYDVKM. CDR3 length: 16 amino acids. The CDR3 DNA sequence: TGTGCCAGCAGTATAATAGCCGGGACAGGGTCTGAAAAACTGTTTTTT. It is translated as CASSIIAGTGSEKLFF.

The chain combines TRBV25-1 with TRBJ1-2; 8 bases are a match to TRBD1. Looked up from germline, CDR1 is MGHDK and CDR2 is SYGVNS. V gave up 4 bases and J gave up 8 bases; unmatched junction bases: 9. The CDR3 has 14 residues. In nucleotides, the CDR3 is TGTGCCAGCAGTGTACAGGGGGTAAAAGAGGGCTACACCTTC. The encoded protein is CASSVQGVKEGYTF.

The chain is built from TRBV6-6 and TRBJ2-5; D tentatively reads TRBD1 or TRBD2 (5 bases each). The ends were cut back, 5 bases at V and 5 bases at J, with 12 bases in the middle. CDR3 length equals 13 residues. Germline V gene sequence: CDR1 MNHNY, CDR2 SVGAGI (reference sequence). The CDR3 region is CASSRGVGETQYF. The CDR3 DNA follows: TGTGCCAGCAGTCGAGGGGTGGGGGAGACCCAGTACTTC.

This clone was counted only a few times. This sequence joins TRBV5-6 and TRBJ1-4; perhaps TRBD1 as D (5 bases). The CDR3 spans 15 residues. Trimming removed 4 bases at V and 7 bases at J, with 17 bases between. The V gene's germline CDR1 is SGHDT and CDR2 YYEEEE. CDR3 in amino acids: CASSLNVGGGEKLFF. As DNA, the CDR3 is TGTGCCAGCAGCCTAAATGTCGGGGGAGGTGAAAAACTGTTTTTT. Full variable domain (outside the CDR3, taken from reference TRBV5-6 and TRBJ1-4): DAGVTQSPTHLIKTRGQQVTLRCSPKSGHDTVSWYQQALGQGPQFIFQYYEEEERQRGNFPDRFSGHQFPNYSSELNVNALLLGDSALYLCASSLNVGGGEKLFFGSGTQLSVL.

The rearrangement links TRBV9 to TRBJ2-2; 7 bases map to TRBD2. The CDR3 runs 14 residues. The junction had 6 bases not matched to a gene; V was cut back by 4 bases and J by 6 bases. Germline CDR1 reads SGDLS; CDR2 reads YYNGEE. The CDR3 loop is CASSSTRGAGELFF. The DNA for the CDR3 is TGTGCCAGCAGCTCCACCCGGGGGGCCGGGGAGCTGTTTTTT.

The chain combines TRBV7-9 with TRBJ1-2, with TRBD1 as a possible D gene (6 bases). Germline lookup yields CDR1 SEHNR and CDR2 FQNEAQ (reference sequence). The CDR3 length is 14 residues. Trimming took off 5 bases at V and 4 bases at J, with 14 bases between the two ends. The CDR3 DNA reads TGTGCCAGCAGCCCGGAAGGGGGGGGCTATGGCTACACCTTC. Encoded protein: CASSPEGGGYGYTF.

This chain connects TRBV9 to TRBJ2-5; TRBD2 might be the D (6 bases). Per the germline V gene, CDR1 is SGDLS and CDR2 is YYNGEE. CDR3 size: 14 residues. With 0 bases removed from V and 4 bases from J, the gap between germline ends came to 10 bases. The CDR3 is CASSVGGGGETQYF. CDR3 coding DNA: TGTGCCAGCAGCGTAGGGGGAGGCGGAGAGACCCAGTACTTC.

The CDR3 sequence: CASSLETVPLYGYTF. As DNA, the CDR3 is TGCGCCAGCAGCTTGGAAACAGTCCCTTTGTACGGCTACACCTTC. This chain uses TRBV5-1 with TRBJ1-2; no definite D call. With 0 bases removed from V and 8 bases from J, the gap between germline ends came to 17 bases. Germline-derived CDR1 and CDR2 are SGHRS and YFSETQ. The CDR3 length is 15 residues. The full variable domain, in which reference TRBV5-1 and TRBJ1-2 provide the parts outside the CDR3, is KAGVTQTPRYLIKTRGQQVTLSCSPISGHRSVSWYQQTPGQGLQFLFEYFSETQRNKGNFPGRFSGRQFSNSRSEMNVSTLELGDSALYLCASSLETVPLYGYTFGSGTRLTVV.